The source of this T cell receptor beta chain is a study of T cells in Graves' hyperthyroidism and ophthalmopathy. Notes on the study in general: With a median lead of approximately 6 months before onset, the model predicted ophthalmopathy.

As concerns this clonotype: Its antigen is unknown. With a much larger clone just one base away, this may be a read error.

Diagnosis of hyperthyroidism was new in patients aged 18 to 65, and its duration was under 2 months. A patient was excluded if there was uncontrolled infection, other autoimmune disease, pregnancy or lactation. RNA transcripts yielded amplified TCR beta CDR3 regions. The primer set for the first-round RT-PCR of the TCR CDR3 was HTBI. TCRdb reprocessed the multiplex PCR reads with MiXCR, giving one entry per CDR3 protein. This repertoire shows approximately 500,000 distinct CDR3 sequences, about 43% found once; its top ten account for about 8.3%. Trimming took off 4 bases at V and 10 bases at J, with 20 bases between the two ends. CDR3 length: 15 residues. Germline CDR1 reads SGHNT; CDR2 reads YYREEE (reference sequence).

The sample consisted of peripheral blood or thyroid tissue (not recorded which). The TCR was taken from a woman younger than 35 with Graves' hyperthyroidism. This chain links TRBV5-4 with TRBJ2-2, with D possibly matching TRBD1 (6 bases). For the CDR3, the DNA is TGTGCCAGCAGCAGGCAGGGGTTCGTCCCCGAGGAGCTGTTTTTT. This sequence encodes CASSRQGFVPEELFF.